Listed below are T cell receptor beta chains from one sample, sequenced in a study of identical twins. TCRdb redid the calling of the 5' RACE reads with MiXCR, one entry per CDR3 protein. The sample consists of approximately 500,000 distinct CDR3 sequences, approximately 24% of them appearing once. These records were also assigned to another study, of T cells expressing NK-cell markers.

Sequencing input: CD4+ T cells sorted from blood. Source of these receptors: a woman aged 18-29 years in good health. Both conserved end residues are part of each CDR3. Each record gives: clone size, J gene, D gene, V gene, CDR3 protein, CDR3 DNA. A D gene is named only where the DNA matches it firmly. Some rows mark clone size as missing; the rest say once, few, many or name a class of expanded clone.

few,TRBJ1-1,TRBD1,TRBV7-2,CASSLGGTGGTEAFF,TGTGCCAGCAGCTTAGGCGGGACAGGGGGGACTGAAGCTTTCTTT
many,TRBJ1-1,-,TRBV5-1,CASSLKGGETEAFF,TGCGCCAGCAGCTTGAAGGGAGGGGAAACTGAAGCTTTCTTT
-,TRBJ2-6,-,TRBV4-3,CASSQARRGTLSGANVLTF,TGCGCCAGCAGCCAAGCTCGGAGAGGGACTCTCTCTGGGGCCAACGTCCTGACTTTC
few,TRBJ2-5,-,TRBV5-1,CASSLSRKSFKETQYF,TGCGCCAGCAGCTTGAGCCGAAAGAGCTTCAAGGAGACCCAGTACTTC
-,TRBJ2-1,-,TRBV20-1,CSVPRSYNEQFF,TGCAGTGTACCACGGTCCTACAATGAGCAGTTCTTC
once,TRBJ1-1,-,TRBV2,CGGGLGDTEAFF,TGTGGGGGGGGCCTGGGGGACACTGAAGCTTTCTTT
once,TRBJ2-5,TRBD2,TRBV7-9,CASSLAVGVGQETQYF,TGTGCCAGCAGCCTAGCGGTAGGGGTTGGCCAAGAGACCCAGTACTTC
-,TRBJ2-7,-,TRBV12-3/TRBV12-4,CASSFRTGTTTSYEQYF,TGTGCCAGCAGTTTTCGGACCGGGACAACGACCTCCTACGAGCAGTACTTC
-,TRBJ1-2,-,TRBV12-3/TRBV12-4,CASSSLTDKRGTF,TGTGCCAGCAGTTCTCTAACGGACAAGCGAGGCACCTTC
few,TRBJ1-2,-,TRBV3-1,CASSQISGNYGYTF,TGTGCCAGCAGCCAAATTTCAGGGAACTATGGCTACACCTTC
-,TRBJ2-5,-,TRBV6-5,CASSYTGMNQETQYF,TGTGCCAGCAGTTACACGGGAATGAACCAAGAGACCCAGTACTTC
-,TRBJ1-3,-,TRBV9,CASSVALSGNTIYF,TGTGCCAGCAGCGTAGCACTCTCTGGAAACACCATATATTTT
-,TRBJ2-2,-,TRBV29-1,CSVQGGFRTGELFF,TGCAGCGTTCAGGGGGGGTTCAGGACCGGGGAGCTGTTTTTT
-,TRBJ2-7,-,TRBV6-5,CASSYLRGGYEQYF,TGTGCCAGCAGTTATCTTCGAGGGGGCTACGAGCAGTACTTC
medium-sized,TRBJ2-7,TRBD1,TRBV3-1,CASSPLSGGYEQYF,TGTGCCAGCAGCCCACTCTCAGGGGGCTACGAGCAGTACTTC
-,TRBJ1-2,-,TRBV9,CASSVATGPYGYTF,TGTGCCAGCAGCGTAGCTACAGGTCCCTATGGCTACACCTTC
many,TRBJ2-7,-,TRBV29-1,CSVGRSYEQYF,TGCAGCGTTGGAAGGTCCTACGAGCAGTACTTC
-,TRBJ2-3,-,TRBV2,CASSVDSTDTQYF,TGTGCCAGCAGCGTCGACAGCACAGATACGCAGTATTTT
few,TRBJ2-3,TRBD1,TRBV7-9,CASSLGVTGGTDTQYF,TGTGCCAGCAGCTTAGGGGTGACAGGGGGCACAGATACGCAGTATTTT
-,TRBJ1-1,-,TRBV12-3/TRBV12-4,CASTPYGGQAFF,TGTGCCAGCACCCCTTATGGCGGACAAGCTTTCTTT
-,TRBJ2-7,-,TRBV14,CASSPDHSYEQYF,TGTGCCAGCAGCCCGGACCACTCCTACGAGCAGTACTTC
-,TRBJ2-7,-,TRBV15,CATSRDSGRYYEQYF,TGTGCCACCAGCAGAGATTCGGGCAGGTACTACGAGCAGTACTTC
-,TRBJ1-3,-,TRBV12-3/TRBV12-4,CASTRVVDTIYF,TGTGCCAGCACCCGTGTGGTTGACACCATATATTTT
few,TRBJ1-1,-,TRBV29-1,CSVRYPNTEAFF,TGCAGCGTTCGGTACCCGAACACTGAAGCTTTCTTT
few,TRBJ1-2,-,TRBV5-6,CASSLKGLLDYGYTF,TGTGCCAGCAGCTTGAAAGGGCTCTTGGACTATGGCTACACCTTC
few,TRBJ2-3,TRBD2,TRBV10-3,CAISDGRDSTDTQYF,TGTGCCATCAGTGATGGGAGGGACTCCACAGATACGCAGTATTTT
many,TRBJ2-7,-,TRBV12-3/TRBV12-4,CASSDFGGSYEQYF,TGTGCCAGCAGTGATTTCGGCGGCTCCTACGAGCAGTACTTC
few,TRBJ2-4,-,TRBV2,CASSRGGAQNIQYF,TGTGCCAGCAGCCGAGGGGGGGCCCAAAACATTCAGTACTTC
few,TRBJ2-1,TRBD2,TRBV9,CASSVRLAGTYNEQFF,TGTGCCAGCAGCGTTAGACTAGCGGGTACCTACAATGAGCAGTTCTTC
-,TRBJ2-2,-,TRBV5-1,CASSPMGAEETGELFF,TGCGCCAGCAGCCCGATGGGGGCGGAGGAGACCGGGGAGCTGTTTTTT
few,TRBJ2-2,-,TRBV11-3,CASSLGLTNTGELFF,TGTGCCAGCAGCTTAGGTCTGACGAACACCGGGGAGCTGTTTTTT
-,TRBJ2-5,TRBD1,TRBV11-3,CASSYTTGDGQETQYF,TGTGCCAGCAGCTATACCACAGGGGACGGCCAAGAGACCCAGTACTTC
few,TRBJ1-6,-,TRBV6-5,CASSYILNSPLHF,TGTGCCAGCAGTTACATCCTCAATTCACCCCTCCACTTT
few,TRBJ2-3,TRBD2,TRBV5-1,CASSLYPHGTSGGAHDADTQYF,TGCGCCAGCAGCTTGTATCCCCACGGGACTAGCGGGGGGGCCCATGATGCAGATACGCAGTATTTT
-,TRBJ2-7,TRBD1,TRBV7-6,CASSPRTGDEQYF,TGTGCCAGCAGCCCGCGGACAGGGGACGAGCAGTACTTC
-,TRBJ1-2,-,TRBV12-3/TRBV12-4,CASSGGYGGSYYGYTF,TGTGCCAGCAGTGGGGGATATGGGGGGAGTTACTATGGCTACACCTTC
many,TRBJ1-3,-,TRBV15,CATSRPESRTGNTIYF,TGTGCCACCAGCAGGCCCGAGTCGAGAACTGGAAACACCATATATTTT
-,TRBJ1-2,-,TRBV6-1,CASSEGVRLYGYTF,TGTGCCAGCAGTGAAGGTGTCAGATTATATGGCTACACCTTC
-,TRBJ2-1,TRBD2,TRBV6-2/TRBV6-3,CASSSHAGGPGEQFF,TGTGCCAGCAGTTCCCATGCGGGAGGGCCGGGTGAGCAGTTCTTC
few,TRBJ1-1,TRBD1,TRBV20-1,CSANDRGTEAFF,TGCAGTGCCAATGACAGGGGCACTGAAGCTTTCTTT